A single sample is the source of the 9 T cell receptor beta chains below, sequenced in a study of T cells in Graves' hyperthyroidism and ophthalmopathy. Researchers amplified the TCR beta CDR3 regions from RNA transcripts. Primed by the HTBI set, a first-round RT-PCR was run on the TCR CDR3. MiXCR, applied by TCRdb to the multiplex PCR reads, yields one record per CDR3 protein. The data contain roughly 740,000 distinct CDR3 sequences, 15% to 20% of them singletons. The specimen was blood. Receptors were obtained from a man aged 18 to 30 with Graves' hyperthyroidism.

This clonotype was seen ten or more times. The chain's CDR3 is CASALQGQEQYF. CDR3 DNA: TGTGCCAGCGCCCTCCAGGGCCAAGAGCAGTACTTC. The chain couples TRBV2 to TRBJ2-7, with D possibly being TRBD1 (5 bases). This CDR3 spans 12 amino acids. Trimming removed 8 bases at V and 7 bases at J, with 15 bases between. The germline gives CDR1 SNHLY, CDR2 FYNNEI.

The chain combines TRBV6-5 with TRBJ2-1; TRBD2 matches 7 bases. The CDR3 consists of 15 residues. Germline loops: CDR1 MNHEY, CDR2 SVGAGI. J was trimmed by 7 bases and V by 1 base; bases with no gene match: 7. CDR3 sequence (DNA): TGTGCCAGCAGTTACTGGGGGAGGGCCTCAAATGAGCAGTTCTTC. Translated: CASSYWGRASNEQFF.

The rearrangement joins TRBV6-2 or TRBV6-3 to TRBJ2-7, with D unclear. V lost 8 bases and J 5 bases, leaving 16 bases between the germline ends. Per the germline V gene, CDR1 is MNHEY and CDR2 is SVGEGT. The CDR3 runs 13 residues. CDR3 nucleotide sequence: TGTGCCAGCCTGTTGACGCCTCCCCACGAGCAGTACTTC. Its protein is CASLLTPPHEQYF.

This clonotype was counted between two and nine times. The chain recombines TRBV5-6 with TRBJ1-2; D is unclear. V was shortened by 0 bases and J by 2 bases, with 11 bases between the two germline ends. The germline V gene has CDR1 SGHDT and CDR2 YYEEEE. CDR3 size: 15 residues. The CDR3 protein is CASSLVPELNYGYTF. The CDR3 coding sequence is TGTGCCAGCAGCTTGGTGCCAGAATTGAACTATGGCTACACCTTC.

The CDR3 sequence: CASSQDSRTEATNEKLFF. The DNA of the CDR3 is TGCGCCAGCAGCCAAGATTCGAGGACCGAGGCAACTAATGAAAAACTGTTTTTT. The chain joins TRBV4-3 to TRBJ1-4, with D unresolved. Germline loops: CDR1 LGHNA, CDR2 YSLEER. The V and J ends lost 0 bases and 0 bases respectively, with 14 bases between them. The CDR3 totals 18 residues.

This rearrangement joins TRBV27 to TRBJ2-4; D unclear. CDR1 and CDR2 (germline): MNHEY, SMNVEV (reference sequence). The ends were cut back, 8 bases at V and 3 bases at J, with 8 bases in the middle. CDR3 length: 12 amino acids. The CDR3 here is CASWTDKNIQYF. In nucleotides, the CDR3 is TGTGCCAGCTGGACGGACAAAAACATTCAGTACTTC.

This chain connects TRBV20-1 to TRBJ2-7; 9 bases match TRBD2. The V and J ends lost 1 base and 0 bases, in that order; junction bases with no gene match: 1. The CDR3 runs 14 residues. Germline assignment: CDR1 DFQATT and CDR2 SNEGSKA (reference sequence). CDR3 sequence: CSARGAGGSYEQYF. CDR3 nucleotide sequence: TGCAGTGCTAGAGGAGCGGGAGGCTCCTACGAGCAGTACTTC.

CDR3 sequence (DNA): TGTGCCAGCAGATTCAGGGGGTCCACAGATACGCAGTATTTT. Translated, it gives CASRFRGSTDTQYF. The chain links TRBV27 to TRBJ2-3, with TRBD1 matching over 7 bases. J lost 2 bases, V lost 6 bases, and 5 bases had no gene match. CDR3 length: 14 amino acids. Germline CDR1 MNHEY, CDR2 SMNVEV (reference sequence).

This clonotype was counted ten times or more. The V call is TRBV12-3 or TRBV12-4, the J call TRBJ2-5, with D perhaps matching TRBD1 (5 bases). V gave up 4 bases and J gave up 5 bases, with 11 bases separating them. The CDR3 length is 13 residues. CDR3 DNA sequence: TGTGCCAGCAGTTCCGACAGAGGCGAGACCCAGTACTTC. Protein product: CASSSDRGETQYF.